These 27 T cell receptor beta chains share one sample of origin, sequenced in a study of shared clonotypes between healthy human individuals. Sequenced by immunoSEQ multiplex PCR; TCRdb stores in-frame clones only, minus some. Among a few million clones, 85% to 95% were seen once, and the ten largest hold under 0.45%. Input material: naive CD4+ T cells from PBMCs. Subset of the sample: CD45RA+ positively selected. The source of these receptors is a man aged 18-30 years in good health. Some clones in this sample may be carry-over from other donors' samples.

V is TRBV25-1 and J is TRBJ1-2, with 10 bases aligning to TRBD1. The V segment lost 6 bases and the J segment 10 bases; nucleotides outside the gene matches: 8. This CDR3 is built from 13 residues. Germline-derived CDR1 and CDR2 are MGHDK and SYGVNS. This CDR3 is CASRELTGGLYTF. The CDR3 region has the DNA TGTGCCAGCAGAGAGCTGACAGGGGGCCTCTACACCTTC.

The chain uses TRBV9 and TRBJ2-7; TRBD2 might be the D (7 bases). Trimming took off 0 bases at V and 4 bases at J, with 11 bases between the two ends. CDR1 SGDLS and CDR2 YYNGEE come from the germline V gene. The CDR3 runs to 14 residues. The CDR3 DNA reads TGTGCCAGCAGCGTAGCACAGGGAGGGTACGAGCAGTACTTC. Translating gives CASSVAQGGYEQYF.

The V call is TRBV11-2, the J call TRBJ1-3; D not resolved. Trimming left V 5 bases short and J 4 bases short, with 9 bases between. This CDR3 has 13 residues. CDR1 and CDR2 (germline): SGHAT, FQNNGV. The DNA for the CDR3 is TGTGCCAGCAGCGCGTCGCAGGGAAACACCATATATTTT. This codes for CASSASQGNTIYF.

This sequence joins TRBV2 and TRBJ1-5, with no clear D. Germline CDR1 is SNHLY and CDR2 is FYNNEI. The CDR3 is 12 amino acids. Trimming removed 6 bases at V and 5 bases at J, with 8 bases between. The CDR3 here is CASRGRDQPQHF. CDR3 nucleotides: TGTGCCAGCAGGGGTAGAGATCAGCCCCAGCATTTT.

This chain links TRBV5-1 with TRBJ2-7; D may match TRBD1 or TRBD2 (5 bases each). Germline CDR1 is SGHRS and CDR2 is YFSETQ. V lost 4 bases, J lost 2 bases, and 13 bases lay in between. CDR3 length: 14 residues. Here the CDR3 reads CASSPDGGPYEQYF. The CDR3 nucleotides are TGCGCCAGCAGCCCAGATGGGGGACCCTACGAGCAGTACTTC.

V is TRBV7-3 and J is TRBJ1-1; possibly TRBD1 for D (6 bases). In germline, CDR1 is SGHTA, CDR2 FQGTGA. The V and J ends lost 3 bases and 8 bases respectively, with 19 bases between them. CDR3 length: 15 residues. The chain's CDR3 is CASSFAGRGAQEAFF. The DNA of the CDR3 is TGTGCCAGCAGCTTCGCCGGGCGGGGGGCACAAGAAGCTTTCTTT.

The chain carries TRBV5-6 and TRBJ2-7; D unresolved. V lost 3 bases to trimming and J lost 6 bases, with 13 bases between them. The CDR3 runs 13 residues. CDR1 and CDR2 from the germline V gene are SGHDT and YYEEEE. CDR3 region: CASSSLDRIEQYF. CDR3 DNA sequence: TGTGCCAGCAGCTCGCTGGACCGAATCGAGCAGTACTTC.

This chain connects TRBV28 to TRBJ1-1; D uncertain. The V and J ends lost 6 bases and 10 bases respectively, with 15 bases between them. The CDR3 is 12 amino acids. Germline assignment: CDR1 MDHEN and CDR2 SYDVKM. CDR3 sequence reads: CASSSGRWRAFF. CDR3 nucleotide sequence: TGTGCCAGCAGCTCCGGGCGGTGGAGAGCTTTCTTT.

The V and J genes are TRBV6-6 and TRBJ1-5, with 7 bases fitting TRBD1. The germline gives CDR1 MNHNY, CDR2 SVGAGI (reference sequence). CDR3 length equals 13 residues. The V gene end was trimmed by 4 bases and the J gene end by 7 bases; junction bases not matched to a gene: 4. Here the CDR3 reads CASSLKGAQPQHF. CDR3 in DNA: TGTGCCAGCAGTTTAAAGGGGGCCCAGCCCCAGCATTTT.

This chain joins TRBV6-1 and TRBJ2-7; 10 bases fit TRBD1. In germline, CDR1 is MNHNS, CDR2 SASEGT. There are 14 residues in the CDR3. V gave up 3 bases and J gave up 6 bases; unmatched junction bases: 5. CDR3 nucleotide sequence: TGTGCCAGCAGTGAGGACAGGGGGTCAGGCGAGCAGTACTTC. Protein product: CASSEDRGSGEQYF.

The V call is TRBV28, the J call TRBJ2-1; maybe TRBD1 (6 bases). The CDR3 loop spans 14 amino acids. V was clipped by 6 bases and J by 5 bases, with 14 bases between them. Germline loops: CDR1 MDHEN, CDR2 SYDVKM. The CDR3 coding sequence is TGTGCCAGCAGCACAGGGTCTGCCAACAATGAGCAGTTCTTC. It translates to CASSTGSANNEQFF.

J is TRBJ1-2 and V is TRBV6-1, with no clear D. Per the germline V gene, CDR1 is MNHNS and CDR2 is SASEGT. This CDR3 contains 13 residues. The V end lost 5 bases, the J end lost 4 bases, and 11 bases lay between the germline ends. The CDR3, as DNA: TGTGCCAGCAGTCCCGGGCCTTCCTATGGCTACACCTTC. It is translated as CASSPGPSYGYTF.

In this sample, this clone turned up once. The chain recombines TRBV5-1 with TRBJ1-2; the match to TRBD1 covers 11 bases. The length of the CDR3 is 15 residues. Losses at the gene ends were 2 bases for V and 4 bases for J; bases not matched to a gene: 4. The germline CDR1 and CDR2 sequences are SGHRS and YFSETQ. CDR3 DNA: TGCGCCAGCAGCTTATCCGGGACAGGGGGCTATGGCTACACCTTC. This encodes CASSLSGTGGYGYTF. The full variable domain, rest sourced from reference TRBV5-1 and TRBJ1-2, is KAGVTQTPRYLIKTRGQQVTLSCSPISGHRSVSWYQQTPGQGLQFLFEYFSETQRNKGNFPGRFSGRQFSNSRSEMNVSTLELGDSALYLCASSLSGTGGYGYTFGSGTRLTVV.

This clone was found a few times. The chain carries TRBV27 and TRBJ1-2, with a tentative D call TRBD1 (6 bases). Germline CDR1 and CDR2: MNHEY and SMNVEV (reference sequence). The length of the CDR3 is 15 residues. Deletions cut 8 bases from V and 4 bases from J, with 20 bases between. For the CDR3, the DNA is TGTGCCAGCTCTATCAAGGGGGTCAGGGGCTATGGCTACACCTTC. Protein sequence: CASSIKGVRGYGYTF.

The chain uses TRBV2 and TRBJ2-7; 10 bases align to TRBD2. CDR3 length: 14 residues. Germline CDR1 and CDR2: SNHLY and FYNNEI. The J segment lost 4 bases and the V segment lost 7 bases, leaving 7 bases of the junction unmatched. The CDR3 nucleotides are TGTGCCAGCAACCCTGGGACTAGCGTTTACGAGCAGTACTTC. Its translation: CASNPGTSVYEQYF. The complete variable domain, with remaining parts taken from reference TRBV2 and TRBJ2-7, reads EPEVTQTPSHQVTQMGQEVILRCVPISNHLYFYWYRQILGQKVEFLVSFYNNEISEKSEIFDDQFSVERPDGSNFTLKIRSTKLEDSAMYFCASNPGTSVYEQYFGPGTRLTVT.

The chain has TRBV5-5 and TRBJ1-1; tentative D call: TRBD1 (6 bases). The CDR3 has 14 residues. Germline CDR1 reads SGHKS; CDR2 reads YYEKEE (reference sequence). V was pared by 4 bases and J by 1 base, with 11 bases between. CDR3 DNA sequence: TGTGCCAGCAGCCCCCAGACAGGGAACACTGAAGCTTTCTTT. Its translation: CASSPQTGNTEAFF.

This clone was seen a single time. This rearrangement joins TRBV6-1 to TRBJ2-7; 12 bases match TRBD2. V dropped 10 bases and J dropped 1; count of bases not matched to a gene: 8. The germline V gene has CDR1 MNHNS and CDR2 SASEGT. This CDR3 has 15 residues. CDR3: CATSRLAGDSYEQYF. The CDR3 nucleotides are TGTGCCACCTCCCGACTAGCGGGAGATTCCTACGAGCAGTACTTC.

The gene calls are TRBV7-8 and TRBJ1-3; D is possibly TRBD1 (6 bases). CDR1 is SGHVS and CDR2 is FQNEAQ in the germline V gene. The V end lost 1 base, the J end lost 0 bases, and 13 bases lay between the germline ends. The CDR3 totals 17 residues. DNA of the CDR3: TGTGCCAGCAGCTTAGTAGGGGGACAAATCTCTGGAAACACCATATATTTT. Amino acids: CASSLVGGQISGNTIYF.

This rearrangement joins TRBV2 to TRBJ2-7, with TRBD1 matching 8 bases. Germline CDR1 SNHLY, CDR2 FYNNEI. This CDR3 is 12 amino acids long. The V and J ends lost 5 bases and 5 bases, in that order; junction bases with no gene match: 2. CDR3 in DNA: TGTGCCAGCAGTCGACAGGGGAACGAGCAGTACTTC. Its protein is CASSRQGNEQYF.

The chain carries TRBV18 and TRBJ2-7, with D hard to call. There are 15 residues in the CDR3. V was cut by 1 base and J by 0 bases, with 10 bases left in between. In germline, CDR1 is KGHSH, CDR2 LQKENI. The CDR3 sequence is CASSPLRTSSYEQYF. In nucleotides, the CDR3 is TGTGCCAGCTCACCACTGAGGACCAGCTCCTACGAGCAGTACTTC.

This clone is a singleton in its sample. The V gene is TRBV9, the J gene TRBJ2-7, with D perhaps matching TRBD1 or TRBD2 (5 bases each). The CDR3 loop spans 15 amino acids. V shed 0 bases and J shed 4 bases, with 14 bases lying between them. Germline-derived CDR1 and CDR2 are SGDLS and YYNGEE. CDR3 protein: CASSVDGGSGYEQYF. For the CDR3, the DNA is TGTGCCAGCAGCGTAGATGGGGGAAGCGGATACGAGCAGTACTTC.

This clone was recorded only once. At one boundary the junction diverges from the germline segment, which might be a read error. V is TRBV28 and J is TRBJ1-5; D ambiguous. CDR1 is MDHEN and CDR2 is SYDVKM in the germline V gene. This CDR3 is built from 15 residues. Written as DNA, the CDR3 is TGTGCCAGCATTTTAGGGCACTATAGCAATCAGCCCCAGCATTTT. This gives the protein CASILGHYSNQPQHF.

The CDR3 spells CASSRGPGQGPHEQYF. CDR3 nucleotides: TGTGCCAGCAGCAGAGGTCCGGGACAGGGTCCCCACGAGCAGTACTTC. The rearrangement uses TRBV5-6 and TRBJ2-7; 9 bases are a match to TRBD1. Per the germline V gene, CDR1 is SGHDT and CDR2 is YYEEEE. This CDR3 has 16 residues. J lost 5 bases, V lost 4 bases, and 13 bases had no gene match.

Only one count was recorded for this clone. The genes are TRBV19 and TRBJ2-1; D could derive from TRBD1 or TRBD2 (5 bases each). This CDR3 comprises 15 residues. V gave up 4 bases and J gave up 4 bases, with 14 bases separating them. Germline V CDR1 and CDR2: LNHDA, SQIVND (reference sequence). CDR3 loop: CASSTGTPQYNEQFF. CDR3 nucleotides: TGTGCCAGTAGTACCGGGACCCCCCAATACAATGAGCAGTTCTTC.

This chain links TRBV5-1 with TRBJ1-1; 7 nucleotides match TRBD1. V lost 0 bases to trimming and J lost 0 bases; unmatched junction nucleotides: 5. The CDR3 has 16 residues. The germline V gene has CDR1 SGHRS and CDR2 YFSETQ. The CDR3 region is CASSLAQQGLNTEAFF. The CDR3 DNA reads TGCGCCAGCAGCTTGGCCCAACAGGGGCTGAACACTGAAGCTTTCTTT.

The chain couples TRBV15 to TRBJ2-1, with D perhaps TRBD2 (5 bases). The CDR3 contains 18 residues. Looked up from germline, CDR1 is LNHNV and CDR2 is YYDKDF (reference sequence). The germline V and J ends were trimmed by 1 base and 8 bases, with 24 bases remaining between them. CDR3 residues: CATSRAPVTGSDPHEQFF. CDR3 in DNA: TGTGCCACCAGCAGAGCCCCGGTGACGGGATCGGATCCCCATGAGCAGTTCTTC.

The V call is TRBV5-1, the J call TRBJ2-5; D is uncertain. The CDR3 consists of 14 residues. The ends were cut back, 0 bases at V and 2 bases at J, with 8 bases in the middle. Germline assignment: CDR1 SGHRS and CDR2 YFSETQ. The CDR3 is CASSLGARQETQYF. CDR3 in DNA: TGCGCCAGCAGCTTGGGGGCCAGACAAGAGACCCAGTACTTC.